This record covers a single T cell receptor beta chain. The data stem from a study of blood T cell repertoires in COVID-19. The wider study: The samples span acute and convalescent COVID-19 from the United States, Italy and Spain. PBMCs, B-cell-depleted T cells, or T cells were the source of the cDNA or gDNA that made up the material.

From germline, CDR1 is SGHAT and CDR2 FQNNGV. The CDR3 consists of 12 residues. Between the trimmed V and J ends, which lost 2 bases and 11 bases, there was a span of 12 bases. In the original analysis: How many nucleated cells were present was estimated from reference gene primer amplification. Libraries were prepared by immunoSEQ multiplex PCR; TCRdb keeps only in-frame clonotypes and omits some of them. The V and J calls and clone size were taken over from that table, and D and trimming were inferred from the DNA. This table holds 200,000 to 300,000 clones, 88% found once. This receptor was identified in a woman aged 30 to 39 with acute or convalescent COVID-19. This chain connects TRBV11-2 to TRBJ1-1; possible D gene TRBD1, 6 bases. The sequencing sample was made of peripheral blood. The CDR3 DNA is TGTGCCAGCAGCTTACTCCGGGGGGCGGCTTTCTTT. Its translation is CASSLLRGAAFF. Looking up the rest from reference TRBV11-2 and TRBJ1-1 gives the full variable domain: EAGVAQSPRYKIIEKRQSVAFWCNPISGHATLYWYQQILGQGPKLLIQFQNNGVVDDSQLPKDRFSAERLKGVDSTLKIQPAKLEDSAVYLCASSLLRGAAFFGQGTRLTVV.